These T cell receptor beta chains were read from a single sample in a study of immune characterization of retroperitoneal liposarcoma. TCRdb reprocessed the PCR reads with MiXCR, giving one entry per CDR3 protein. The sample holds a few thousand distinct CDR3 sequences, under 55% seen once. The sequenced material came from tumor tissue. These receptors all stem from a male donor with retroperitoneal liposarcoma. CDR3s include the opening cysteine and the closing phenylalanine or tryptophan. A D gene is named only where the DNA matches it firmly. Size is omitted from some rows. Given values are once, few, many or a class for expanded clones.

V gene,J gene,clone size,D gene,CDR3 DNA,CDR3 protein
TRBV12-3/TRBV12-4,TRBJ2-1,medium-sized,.,TGTGCCAGCAGTTTATCTCCTCTTCCCCAAGTAGGCATTCAGTTCTTC,CASSLSPLPQVGIQFF
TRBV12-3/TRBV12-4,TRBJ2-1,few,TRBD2,TGTGCCAGCAGTTTTACGGGACTAGCGTTCAATGAGCAGTTCTTC,CASSFTGLAFNEQFF
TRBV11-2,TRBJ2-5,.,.,TGTGCCAGCAGCTTGTTGTACCAAGAGACCCAGTACTTC,CASSLLYQETQYF
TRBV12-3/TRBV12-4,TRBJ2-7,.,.,TGTGCCAGCAGTCCCCAGAGTGGATTTTACGAGCAGTACTTC,CASSPQSGFYEQYF
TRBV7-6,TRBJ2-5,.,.,TGTGCCAGCAGCTTAGCGCATGACAGTTCCTACAATGAGCAGTACTTC,CASSLAHDSSYNEQYF
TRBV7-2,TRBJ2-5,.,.,TGTGCCAGCAGCTTAGGGGGTTACAGAGAGACCCAGTACTTC,CASSLGGYRETQYF
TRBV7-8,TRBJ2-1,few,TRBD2,TGTGCCAGCAGCTCCGGGACTAGCGTCTACGAGCAGTTCTTC,CASSSGTSVYEQFF
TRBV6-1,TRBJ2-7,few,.,TGTGCCAGCCGCCGTTGGGACGGGGGCGAGCAGTACTTC,CASRRWDGGEQYF
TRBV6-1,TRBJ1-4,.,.,TGTGCCAGCATTGACCCTGTCGGGAATGAAAAACTGTTTTTT,CASIDPVGNEKLFF
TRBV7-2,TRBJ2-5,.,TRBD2,TGTGCCAGCAGCTCTGGGCGGGGGGCCCCTCGGGAGACCCAGTACTTC,CASSSGRGAPRETQYF
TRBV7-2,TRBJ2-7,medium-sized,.,TGTGCCAGCAGACCCAACAGGGAAGGCGAGCAGTACTTC,CASRPNREGEQYF
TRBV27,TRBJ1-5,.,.,TGTGCCAGCAGTGCAGTCCCGGGTCCCCAGCATTTT,CASSAVPGPQHF
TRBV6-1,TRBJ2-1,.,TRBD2,TGTGCCAGCGCCAGCGGGGATGAGCAGTTCTTC,CASASGDEQFF
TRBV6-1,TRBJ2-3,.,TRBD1,TGTGCCAGCAGTGCCCGGACAGGGGGTGGCACAGATACGCAGTATTTT,CASSARTGGGTDTQYF
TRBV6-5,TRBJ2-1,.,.,TGTGCCAGCAGTACGAGGGGCTCCTACAATGAGCAGTTCTTC,CASSTRGSYNEQFF
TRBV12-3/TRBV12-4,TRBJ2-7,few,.,TGTGCCAGCAGTTTCTCCGGGAGAAGGAACGAGCAGTACTTC,CASSFSGRRNEQYF
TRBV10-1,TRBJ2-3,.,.,TGCGCCAGCAGTGACCCCCTAGCGAAGGGAGATACGCAGTATTTT,CASSDPLAKGDTQYF
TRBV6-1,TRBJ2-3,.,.,TGTGCCAGCAGTGAAATGAGCAGGGGTGGAGATACGCAGTATTTT,CASSEMSRGGDTQYF
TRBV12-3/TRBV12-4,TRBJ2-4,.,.,TGTGCCAGCAGTTTATATTTGGGTTACAATGAGCAGTACTTC,CASSLYLGYNEQYF
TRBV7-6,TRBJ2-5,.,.,TGTGCTAGCAGCGTGACTGGGGGGGAGACCCAGTACTTC,CASSVTGGETQYF
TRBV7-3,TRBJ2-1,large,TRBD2,TGTGCCAGCAGCTTAACATTGCGGGGGGGGGGGTACAATGAGCAGTTCTTC,CASSLTLRGGGYNEQFF
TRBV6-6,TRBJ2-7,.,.,TGTGCCAGCGGAGGCCTCCTTATGTACGAGCAGTACTTC,CASGGLLMYEQYF
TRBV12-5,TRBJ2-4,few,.,TGTGCTAGTGGACCTAGCCGCTACAATGAGCAGTACTTC,CASGPSRYNEQYF
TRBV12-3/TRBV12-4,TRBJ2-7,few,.,TGTGCCAGCAGTGTACGGGAAGGCTCCTACGAGCAGTACTTC,CASSVREGSYEQYF
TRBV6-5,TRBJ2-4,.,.,TGTGCCAGCAGTTACTCTAGGGCGGCCTCCTTAGCCAAAAACATTCAGTACTTC,CASSYSRAASLAKNIQYF
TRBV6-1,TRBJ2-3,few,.,TGTGCCAGCAGTGAGGGGGCTAGCAGCACAGATACGCAGTATTTT,CASSEGASSTDTQYF
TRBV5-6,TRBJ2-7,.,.,TGTGCCAGCAGCCCGGTCGGGGACTCCTACGAGCAGTACTTC,CASSPVGDSYEQYF
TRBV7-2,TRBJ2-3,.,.,TGTGCCAGCAGCGAAGCATGGCTAGCACAAAGAGATACGCAGTATTTT,CASSEAWLAQRDTQYF
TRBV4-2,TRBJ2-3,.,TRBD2,TGTGCCAGTCGGAGCACAAGCGGGAGTGTAACAGATACGCAGTATTTT,CASRSTSGSVTDTQYF
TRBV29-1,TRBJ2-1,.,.,TGCAGCGTTGAAATTGGTTTCCCCTACAATGAGCAGTTCTTC,CSVEIGFPYNEQFF
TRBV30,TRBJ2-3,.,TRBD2,TGTGCCTCTCTAGCGGGAGACGCAGATACGCAGTATTTT,CASLAGDADTQYF
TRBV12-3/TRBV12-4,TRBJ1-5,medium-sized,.,TGTGCCAGCAGTGCTCGCGGGGCTCAGCCCCAGCATTTT,CASSARGAQPQHF
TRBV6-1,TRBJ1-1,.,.,TGTGCCAGCAGTCCTGCCTGGGGGGGCCAAGTGAGAGCTTTCTTT,CASSPAWGGQVRAFF
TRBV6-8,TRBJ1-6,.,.,TGTGCCAGCAGGGACGGACGGGCCCCCTTCCATGAGCAGTACTTT,CASRDGRAPFHEQYF
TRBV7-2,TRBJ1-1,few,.,TGTGCCAGCAGCTTAGCCGGAGCAGTTGAAGCTTTCTTT,CASSLAGAVEAFF
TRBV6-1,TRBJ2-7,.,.,TGTGCCAGCGTCAGGATCGGGTACGAGCAGTACTTT,CASVRIGYEQYF
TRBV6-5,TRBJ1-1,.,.,TGTGCCAGCAGGGGGGGAACAGGGAACACTGAAGCTTTCTTT,CASRGGTGNTEAFF
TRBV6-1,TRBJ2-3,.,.,TGTGCCAGCAGTACCCCCCAGAGCACAGATACGCAGTATTTT,CASSTPQSTDTQYF
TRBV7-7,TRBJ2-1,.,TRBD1,TGTGCTAGCAGCCCCGGACAGGGATGGAATGAGCAGTTCTTC,CASSPGQGWNEQFF
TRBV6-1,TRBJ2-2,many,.,TGTGCCACGCACGGGAACACCGGGGAGCTGTTTTTT,CATHGNTGELFF
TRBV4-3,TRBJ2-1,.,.,TGCGCCAGCAGCTTGATGCTAGCGTACTACAATGAGCAGTTCTTC,CASSLMLAYYNEQFF
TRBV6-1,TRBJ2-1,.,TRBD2,TGTGCCAGCAGTGAAGGTCAGGTGTGGGCTAGCGGGAAGAATGAGCAGTTCTTC,CASSEGQVWASGKNEQFF
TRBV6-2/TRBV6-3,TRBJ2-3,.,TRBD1,TGTGCCAGCAGTTACACCTCAAGGGACAGGGGTTTGACGACAGATACGCAGTATTTT,CASSYTSRDRGLTTDTQYF
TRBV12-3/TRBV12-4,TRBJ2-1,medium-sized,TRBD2,TGTGCCAGCAGCTATGAGACTAGCGGGAGAAACAATGAGCAGTTCTTC,CASSYETSGRNNEQFF
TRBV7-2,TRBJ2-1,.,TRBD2,TGTGCCAGCAGCTTGACTAGCGGGGACTACAATGAGCAGTTCTTC,CASSLTSGDYNEQFF
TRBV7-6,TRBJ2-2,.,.,TGTGCCAGCAACTTCCTGGAGACCGGGGAGCTGTTTTTT,CASNFLETGELFF
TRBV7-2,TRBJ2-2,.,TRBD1,TGTGCCAGCAGCTTAGAACTCAGGGGGCTATCGGGGGAGCTGTTTTTT,CASSLELRGLSGELFF
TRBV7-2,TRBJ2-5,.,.,TGTGCCAGCAGCTTAGGTCCGGGAGCTAAAGAGACCCAGTACTTC,CASSLGPGAKETQYF
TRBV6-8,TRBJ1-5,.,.,TGTGCCAGCAAAGCTCCCCCCCAGGGCGCCCCGGTGGGCAATCAGCCCCAGCAATTT,CASKAPPQGAPVGNQPQQF
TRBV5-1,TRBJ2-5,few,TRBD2,TGCGCCAGCAGCCCTACTAGCGGGAGCGAACAAGAGACCCAGTACTTC,CASSPTSGSEQETQYF
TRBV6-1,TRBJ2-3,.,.,TGTGCCAGCAAAACGGGAGATACGCAGTATTTT,CASKTGDTQYF
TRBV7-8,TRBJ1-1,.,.,TGTGCCAGCAGCTTGGGGGAGAACACTGAAGCTTTCTTT,CASSLGENTEAFF
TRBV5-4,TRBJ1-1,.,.,TGTGCCAGCAGCTATTACCAGGTGAACACTGAAGCTTTCTTT,CASSYYQVNTEAFF
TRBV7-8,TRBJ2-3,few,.,TGTGCCAGCAGCTTACGGACAGCTGCTAGCACAGATACGCAGTATTTT,CASSLRTAASTDTQYF
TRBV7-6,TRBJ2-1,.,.,TGTGCCAGCAGCTTAGCGCATGACAGTTCCTACAATGAGCAGTTCTTC,CASSLAHDSSYNEQFF
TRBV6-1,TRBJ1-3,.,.,TGTGCCGGGAGACAGTCCGAGGGGACTGGAAACACCATATATTTT,CAGRQSEGTGNTIYF
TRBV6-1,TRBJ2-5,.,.,TGTGCCAGCGGGGAGGGGGGGTTAGAGACCCAGTACTTC,CASGEGGLETQYF
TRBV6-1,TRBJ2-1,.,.,TGTGCCAGCGGGGAGGGGGGGTTAGAGACCCAGTTCTTC,CASGEGGLETQFF